One and the same sample provided the 13 T cell receptor beta chains below, sequenced in a study of OX40 agonist ivuxolimab in advanced cancers. Profiling relied on immunoSEQ multiplex PCR, and the TCRdb table lists in-frame clones only, not all of them. The data hold around 50,000 clones, with 83% observed a single time. This specimen was CD4+ or CD8+ T cells sorted from blood, taken in a trial of the OX40 agonist ivuxolimab. These receptors originate from an adult with an advanced solid tumor such as melanoma, head and neck, liver or kidney cancer.

The chain links TRBV6-4 to TRBJ2-1; perhaps TRBD2 as D (5 bases). Trimming stripped 5 bases from V and 5 bases from J, with 13 bases between. The CDR3 spans 14 residues. CDR1 and CDR2 (germline): MRHNA, SNTAGT. The CDR3 DNA reads TGTGCCAGCAGTCTGGAGGTTCTGGACAATGAGCAGTTCTTC. Translation gives CASSLEVLDNEQFF.

The CDR3, as DNA: TGTGCCAGCAGCTTAAACGGACAACAGGTTACACACACAGATACGCAGTATTTT. Translated: CASSLNGQQVTHTDTQYF. The chain is built from TRBV7-2 and TRBJ2-3; perhaps TRBD1 as D (5 bases). Germline V gene data show CDR1 as SGHTA and CDR2 as FQGNSA. This CDR3 spans 18 amino acids. Trimming cost V 2 bases and J 2 bases, with 20 bases left between them.

V is TRBV5-1 and J is TRBJ2-1, with TRBD2 identical over 7 bases. The CDR3 spans 15 residues. Trimming cost V 0 bases and J 5 bases; bases outside gene matches: 5. The germline V gene encodes CDR1 SGHRS and CDR2 YFSETQ. CDR3 DNA: TGCGCCAGCAGCTTGGGGGCAGGGAGGGACAATGAGCAGTTCTTC. Its protein product is CASSLGAGRDNEQFF. Using reference TRBV5-1 and TRBJ2-1 for the parts outside the CDR3, the full variable domain is KAGVTQTPRYLIKTRGQQVTLSCSPISGHRSVSWYQQTPGQGLQFLFEYFSETQRNKGNFPGRFSGRQFSNSRSEMNVSTLELGDSALYLCASSLGAGRDNEQFFGPGTRLTVL.

The chain recombines TRBV27 with TRBJ1-6; no reliable D call. Looked up from germline, CDR1 is MNHEY and CDR2 is SMNVEV (reference sequence). The CDR3 consists of 18 residues. V lost 3 bases to trimming and J lost 0 bases, with 15 bases between them. The CDR3 is CASSLEGLPSSYNSPLHF. The CDR3 bases are TGTGCCAGCAGTTTGGAAGGCCTCCCTAGCTCCTATAATTCACCCCTCCACTTT.

The chain employs TRBV14 and TRBJ2-1, with 7 bases identical to TRBD1. J was trimmed by 7 bases and V by 1 base; bases with no gene match: 4. Germline assignment: CDR1 SGHDN and CDR2 FVKESK. CDR3 length: 14 residues. The CDR3 DNA reads as TGTGCCAGCAGCCAAGCAGGGGGTCGAAATGAGCAGTTCTTC. Amino acid sequence: CASSQAGGRNEQFF.

The CDR3 DNA is TGTGCCAGCTCAAAAAAAACGGGACAAAACTATGGCTACACCTTC. As protein: CASSKKTGQNYGYTF. The chain employs TRBV18 and TRBJ1-2, with D possibly TRBD1 on 6 matching bases. Germline V gene sequence: CDR1 KGHSH, CDR2 LQKENI. The CDR3 length is 15 residues. Trimming cost V 5 bases and J 2 bases, with 15 bases left between them.

The chain employs TRBV30 and TRBJ1-2; D not resolved. V was shortened by 3 bases and J by 5 bases, with 13 bases between the two germline ends. CDR3 size: 13 residues. Germline CDR1 and CDR2: GTSNPN and SVGIG (reference sequence). DNA for the CDR3: TGTGCCTGGAGCCCCGGGCGGCAGTATGGCTACACCTTC. This encodes CAWSPGRQYGYTF.

This rearrangement joins TRBV18 to TRBJ2-2, with D perhaps matching TRBD1 (6 bases). Trimming took off 6 bases at V and 5 bases at J, with 19 bases between the two ends. In germline, CDR1 is KGHSH, CDR2 LQKENI. The CDR3 consists of 16 residues. CDR3 nucleotides: TGTGCCAGCTCGCAGGGGAACGGACGGGTAACCGGGGAGCTGTTTTTT. Protein sequence: CASSQGNGRVTGELFF. The full variable domain, completed using reference TRBV18 and TRBJ2-2, is NAGVMQNPRHLVRRRGQEARLRCSPMKGHSHVYWYRQLPEEGLKFMVYLQKENIIDESGMPKERFSAEFPKEGPSILRIQQVVRGDSAAYFCASSQGNGRVTGELFFGEGSRLTVL.

The rearrangement joins TRBV6-5 to TRBJ2-7; D could derive from TRBD1 or TRBD2 (5 bases each). Trimming cost V 7 bases and J 3 bases, with 10 bases left between them. This CDR3 contains 12 residues. Germline V lookup: CDR1 MNHEY, CDR2 SVGAGI. The CDR3 nucleotides are TGTGCCAGCAAAGAGGGGAACTACGAGCAGTACTTC. Protein product: CASKEGNYEQYF.

The rearrangement uses TRBV5-4 and TRBJ2-5; a weak D match, TRBD1 (6 bases). The CDR3 loop spans 14 amino acids. V was pared by 2 bases and J by 0 bases, with 8 bases between. Germline CDR1 and CDR2: SGHNT and YYREEE (reference sequence). CDR3 in DNA: TGTGCCAGCAGCTTCCGGGACAACCAAGAGACCCAGTACTTC. Translating it yields CASSFRDNQETQYF. Variable domain in full (rest from reference TRBV5-4 and TRBJ2-5): ETGVTQSPTHLIKTRGQQVTLRCSSQSGHNTVSWYQQALGQGPQFIFQYYREEENGRGNFPPRFSGLQFPNYSSELNVNALELDDSALYLCASSFRDNQETQYFGPGTRLLVL.

The rearrangement uses TRBV19 and TRBJ2-2; the D gene is possibly TRBD1 (6 bases). V lost 10 bases, J lost 7 bases, and 19 bases lay in between. Germline CDR1 is LNHDA and CDR2 is SQIVND (reference sequence). The CDR3 covers 14 residues. Written as DNA, the CDR3 is TGTGCCACCCGAAAACCAGGGGTTGGCGGGGAGCTGTTTTTT. Residues: CATRKPGVGGELFF.

This rearrangement joins TRBV28 to TRBJ1-2; no definite D call. The V gene lost 6 bases and the J gene lost 4 bases, with 12 bases spanning the gap. The CDR3 loop spans 13 amino acids. Germline V lookup: CDR1 MDHEN, CDR2 SYDVKM. The CDR3 loop is CASRPSSGYGYTF. DNA for the CDR3: TGTGCCAGCAGACCTTCTTCTGGCTATGGCTACACCTTC.

This chain uses TRBV5-1 with TRBJ1-6, with D unclear. Per germline, CDR1 SGHRS and CDR2 YFSETQ. V was shortened by 4 bases and J by 4 bases, with 9 bases between the two germline ends. This CDR3 has 14 amino acids. CDR3 region: CASSGPGYNSPLHF. CDR3 DNA sequence: TGCGCCAGCAGCGGCCCGGGTTATAATTCACCCCTCCACTTT.